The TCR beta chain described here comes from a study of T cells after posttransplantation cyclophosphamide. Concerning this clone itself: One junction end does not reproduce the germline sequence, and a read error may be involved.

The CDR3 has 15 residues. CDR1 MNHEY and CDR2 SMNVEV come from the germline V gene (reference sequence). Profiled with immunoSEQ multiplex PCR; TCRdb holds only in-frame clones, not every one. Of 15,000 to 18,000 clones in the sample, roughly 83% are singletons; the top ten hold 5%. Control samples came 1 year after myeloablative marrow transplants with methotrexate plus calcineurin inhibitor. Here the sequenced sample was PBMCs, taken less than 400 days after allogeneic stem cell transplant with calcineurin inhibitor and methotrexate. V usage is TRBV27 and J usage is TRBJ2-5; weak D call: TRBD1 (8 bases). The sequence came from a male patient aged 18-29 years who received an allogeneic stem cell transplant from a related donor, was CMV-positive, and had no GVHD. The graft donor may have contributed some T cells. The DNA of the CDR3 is TGTGCCAGCAGTCGCACAGGGGGGGTTCAAGAGGCCCAGTACTTC. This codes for CASSRTGGVQEAQYF.